This note documents a single T cell receptor (beta chain) sequence. Its target is unknown. Looked up from germline, CDR1 is SGHRS and CDR2 is YFSETQ. The CDR3 has 14 amino acids. The J segment lost 9 bases and the V segment lost 2 bases, leaving 8 bases of the junction unmatched. These data originate in a study of shared clonotypes between healthy human individuals. Study conclusions and caveats: Some clonotypes were shared by all four sorted-subset donors, while others were not shared. The non-shared ones had lower generation probabilities than the shared ones. Sampling included only blood; tissue repertoires likely differ.

Naive CD45RA+ and memory CD45RA-negative subsets were split from CD4+ cells. Data came from immunoSEQ multiplex PCR; TCRdb stores just in-frame clones and leaves some out. The data hold roughly 2,300,000 clones, with 92% observed a single time. This TCR was recovered from a man in his late teens or twenties in good health. Some clones in this sample may be carry-over from other donors' samples. The sample was naive CD4+ T cells from PBMCs. Sample subset: CD45RA+ positively selected. This chain links TRBV5-1 with TRBJ2-1; 7 bases line up with TRBD1. The CDR3 bases are TGCGCCAGCAGCTTTTCAGGACAGGAGCGTGAGCAGTTCTTC. Translation: CASSFSGQEREQFF.